The 17 T cell receptor beta chains below come from one sample, sequenced in a study of T cells in Graves' hyperthyroidism and ophthalmopathy. There were TCR beta CDR3 regions amplified from RNA transcripts. HTBI primers were the set used in a first-round RT-PCR of the TCR CDR3. TCRdb recomputed calls from the multiplex PCR reads with MiXCR, one row per CDR3 protein. Here the sample spans about 600,000 distinct CDR3 sequences, 11% to 15% being singletons. Sequencing used blood. The source of these receptors is a woman between 18 and 29 years old with Graves' ophthalmopathy.

The chain links TRBV3-1 to TRBJ2-7; D is possibly TRBD2 (5 bases). The ends were cut back, 3 bases at V and 3 bases at J, with 15 bases in the middle. The CDR3 is 15 amino acids. The germline CDR1 and CDR2 sequences are LGHDT and YNNKEL (reference sequence). The CDR3 loop reads CASSHGWERGYEQYF. The CDR3 DNA reads TGTGCCAGCAGCCACGGGTGGGAACGGGGCTACGAGCAGTACTTC.

This clonotype was observed many times. The chain couples TRBV7-9 to TRBJ2-1; a possible D gene is TRBD1 (6 bases). Germline-derived CDR1 and CDR2 are SEHNR and FQNEAQ (reference sequence). CDR3 length: 15 residues. Trimming cost V 2 bases and J 6 bases, with 14 bases left between them. The chain's CDR3 is CASSLLPGDGNEQFF. CDR3 bases: TGTGCCAGCAGCTTACTCCCAGGGGACGGCAATGAGCAGTTCTTC. The full variable domain, with the rest looked up from reference TRBV7-9 and TRBJ2-1, is DTGVSQNPRHKITKRGQNVTFRCDPISEHNRLYWYRQTLGQGPEFLTYFQNEAQLEKSRLLSDRFSAERPKGSFSTLEIQRTEQGDSAMYLCASSLLPGDGNEQFFGPGTRLTVL.

With regard to this clonotype: Lacking the conserved final phenylalanine or tryptophan, this CDR3 likely reflects a read error. V and J are TRBV5-1 and TRBJ2-7, with D unclear. Germline V lookup: CDR1 SGHRS, CDR2 YFSETQ. CDR3 length: 14 amino acids. V was trimmed by 4 bases and J by 1 base, leaving 12 bases between them. The CDR3 is CASSPLLTSYEQYS. The CDR3 coding sequence is TGCGCCAGCAGCCCCCTCTTAACGTCCTACGAGCAGTACTCC.

This clonotype occurred many times. The chain links TRBV20-1 to TRBJ1-2; D may be TRBD1 (5 bases). V lost 6 bases to trimming and J lost 8 bases, with 10 bases between them. Germline V gene sequence: CDR1 DFQATT, CDR2 SNEGSKA (reference sequence). The CDR3 extends over 10 amino acids. CDR3 protein: CSAREGGYTF. Here the CDR3 DNA reads TGCAGTGCCCGAGAGGGGGGCTACACCTTC.

This clonotype has a count of ten or more. The CDR3 region has the DNA TGTGCCACCAGCCCGCCGATCGGGGGTGGAGAGACCCAGTACTTC. It specifies CATSPPIGGGETQYF. The chain employs TRBV15 and TRBJ2-5; tentative D call: TRBD2 (6 bases). The CDR3 sequence is 15 residues long. Trimming took off 5 bases at V and 4 bases at J, with 17 bases between the two ends. Germline assignment: CDR1 LNHNV and CDR2 YYDKDF (reference sequence).

This clonotype showed up many times. The chain uses TRBV13 and TRBJ1-1; D gene unclear. The length of the CDR3 is 14 residues. CDR1 is PRHDT, CDR2 FYEKMQ, per germline (reference sequence). Trimming left V 4 bases short and J 0 bases short, with 9 bases between. This chain's CDR3 is CASSSPALNTEAFF. In DNA, the CDR3 is TGTGCCAGCAGCTCCCCGGCTCTGAACACTGAAGCTTTCTTT.

This clonotype occurred many times. The V gene is TRBV30, the J gene TRBJ2-5, with D tentatively TRBD2 (7 bases). The CDR3 contains 14 residues. Germline loops: CDR1 GTSNPN, CDR2 SVGIG (reference sequence). V lost 0 bases and J 5 bases, leaving 13 bases between the germline ends. Here the CDR3 reads CAWSVGGAEETQYF. The CDR3 nucleotides read TGTGCCTGGAGTGTAGGGGGGGCGGAGGAGACCCAGTACTTC. The variable domain in full, completed from reference TRBV30 and TRBJ2-5, reads SQTIHQWPATLVQPVGSPLSLECTVEGTSNPNLYWYRQAAGRGLQLLFYSVGIGQISSEVPQNLSASRPQDRQFILSSKKLLLSDSGFYLCAWSVGGAEETQYFGPGTRLLVL.

The table lists this clonotype with a count of one. The V and J genes are TRBV24-1 and TRBJ1-2; no clear D. Germline V CDR1 and CDR2: KGHDR, SFDVKD. CDR3 size: 14 residues. V lost 2 bases and J lost 3, with 9 bases in between. Here the CDR3 reads CATSDWGEDYGYTF. CDR3 DNA: TGTGCCACCAGTGATTGGGGAGAGGACTATGGCTACACCTTC.

This clonotype occurred a few times. The genes are TRBV7-9 and TRBJ2-2; D not resolved. Per the germline V gene, CDR1 is SEHNR and CDR2 is FQNEAQ (reference sequence). CDR3 length equals 14 residues. The V gene lost 3 bases and the J gene lost 6 bases, with 11 bases spanning the gap. The CDR3 coding sequence is TGTGCCAGCAGCTTCCTTGGTGCGGCCGGGGAGCTGTTTTTT. Translation gives CASSFLGAAGELFF.

A few counts support this clonotype. The rearrangement joins TRBV3-1 to TRBJ2-3; 9 nucleotides line up with TRBD1. J lost 4 bases, V lost 1 base, and 6 bases had no gene match. Germline-derived CDR1 and CDR2 are LGHDT and YNNKEL (reference sequence). The CDR3 is made up of 16 amino acids. CDR3 coding DNA: TGTGCCAGCAGCCAAGTTAGGGGACAGGGAGCAGATACGCAGTATTTT. Its protein is CASSQVRGQGADTQYF.

In this sample, this clonotype turned up many times. The V and J genes are TRBV20-1 and TRBJ1-5; unclear D gene. This CDR3 is built from 11 residues. Germline V gives CDR1 DFQATT, CDR2 SNEGSKA (reference sequence). The V gene lost 1 base and the J gene lost 11 bases, with 9 bases spanning the gap. Here the CDR3 DNA reads TGCAGTGCTAGAGCCCTCTGGGCCCAGCATTTT. This sequence encodes CSARALWAQHF.

This clonotype was observed at least ten times. The rearrangement links TRBV20-1 to TRBJ2-7, with 10 positions matching TRBD1. The length of the CDR3 is 15 residues. With V trimmed by 5 bases and J by 7 bases, 14 bases remained unmatched. Germline CDR1 DFQATT, CDR2 SNEGSKA (reference sequence). CDR3 region: CSALPRWDRGEEQYF. In DNA form, the CDR3 reads TGCAGTGCTCTACCACGGTGGGACAGGGGTGAAGAGCAGTACTTC.

The genes are TRBV29-1 and TRBJ2-5, with unresolved D. The CDR3 is 13 amino acids. With 1 base removed from V and 7 bases from J, the gap between germline ends came to 13 bases. Germline V gives CDR1 SQVTM, CDR2 ANQGSEA. CDR3 DNA sequence: TGCAGCGTTGAAGGAGGCAGCCCGCGGACCCAGTACTTC. Translation: CSVEGGSPRTQYF. The entire variable domain, with the rest obtained from reference TRBV29-1 and TRBJ2-5, is as follows: SAVISQKPSRDICQRGTSLTIQCQVDSQVTMMFWYRQQPGQSLTLIATANQGSEATYESGFVIDKFPISRPNLTFSTLTVSNMSPEDSSIYLCSVEGGSPRTQYFGPGTRLLVL.

This clonotype was counted ten times or more. V gene TRBV4-3 combines with J gene TRBJ2-1; TRBD2 matches 9 bases. Trimming took 4 bases from V and 6 from J; bases not matched to a gene: 10. Germline values: CDR1 LGHNA, CDR2 YSLEER. This CDR3 comprises 16 residues. The DNA of the CDR3 is TGCGCCAGCAGCCCAATAGCGGGAGAGAGGGGCAATGAGCAGTTCTTC. Encoded protein: CASSPIAGERGNEQFF.

This clonotype was seen at least ten times. V usage is TRBV2 and J usage is TRBJ2-5; D might be TRBD1 (5 bases). The CDR3 spans 13 residues. CDR1 and CDR2 (germline): SNHLY, FYNNEI. The ends were cut back, 3 bases at V and 5 bases at J, with 10 bases in the middle. The CDR3 sequence is CASSEVKGETQYF. CDR3 DNA sequence: TGTGCCAGCAGTGAGGTCAAGGGGGAGACCCAGTACTTC.

The rearrangement joins TRBV19 to TRBJ1-2, with 7 bases aligning to TRBD1. Germline assignment: CDR1 LNHDA and CDR2 SQIVND (reference sequence). The CDR3 runs to 14 residues. Unmatched junction bases numbered 16, after V lost 10 bases and J lost 8 bases. The CDR3 region has the DNA TGTGCCACACTGAACCCCGGACAGGAGAAGGGCTACACCTTC. It encodes CATLNPGQEKGYTF.

The J gene is TRBJ1-4, the V gene TRBV6-1; a possible D gene is TRBD1 (6 bases). CDR3 size: 12 residues. Germline CDR1 reads MNHNS; CDR2 reads SASEGT. V gave up 4 bases and J gave up 10 bases, with 10 bases separating them. The CDR3 spells CASSVGGRKLFF. CDR3 sequence (DNA): TGTGCCAGCAGTGTAGGGGGGCGAAAACTGTTTTTT.